Below are 13 T cell receptor beta chains sequenced from a single sample in a study of somatic mutations in cytotoxic T cells in rheumatoid arthritis (TCRdb year 2017). Receptor amplification or capture employed the immunoSEQ multiplex PCR assay. The clones in this table, taken by TCRdb from immuneACCESS, are in-frame only. Not every clone is retained; where verified, under half of the shortfall comes from an unresolved V gene, and the cause of the rest is unknown. The sample table records about 19,000 clones; roughly two thirds of these occur just once. The ten largest make up 15% to 20% of the sample. Material for sequencing was CD8+ T cells sorted from blood. Source of these receptors: an adult with rheumatoid arthritis.

This clone showed up just a few times. The chain links TRBV19 to TRBJ2-2, with 9 bases aligning to TRBD2. The CDR3 spans 15 residues. Unmatched junction bases numbered 8, after V lost 5 bases and J lost 7 bases. The V gene's germline CDR1 is LNHDA and CDR2 SQIVND (reference sequence). The CDR3 DNA is TGTGCCAGTAGTTATACAGCGGGGGGATACGGGGAGCTGTTTTTT. Translated, it gives CASSYTAGGYGELFF.

The chain recombines TRBV4-3 with TRBJ2-4; D perhaps matches TRBD1 (5 bases). Germline CDR1 and CDR2: LGHNA and YSLEER. The CDR3 has 16 residues. Trimming removed 0 bases at V and 0 bases at J, with 9 bases between. The CDR3 region is CASSQDYRLAKNIQYF. The DNA of the CDR3 is TGCGCCAGCAGCCAAGATTACAGGCTAGCCAAAAACATTCAGTACTTC.

The chain joins TRBV28 to TRBJ1-6; D gene uncertain. The CDR3 is made up of 12 amino acids. Germline values: CDR1 MDHEN, CDR2 SYDVKM. V lost 5 bases, J lost 18 bases, and 17 bases lay in between. CDR3 DNA sequence: TGTGCCAGCAGTCCAATGGGCGTATTACCCCACTTT. Its translation is CASSPMGVLPHF.

The chain carries TRBV2 and TRBJ2-6, with D tentatively TRBD1 (6 bases). The CDR3 spans 16 residues. V lost 7 bases and J lost 0, with 13 bases in between. Germline values: CDR1 SNHLY, CDR2 FYNNEI. CDR3 sequence: CASNRDTHSGANVLTF. As DNA, the CDR3 is TGTGCCAGCAACCGGGACACTCACTCTGGGGCCAACGTCCTGACTTTC.

The chain couples TRBV28 to TRBJ1-3; D is ambiguous. Germline loops: CDR1 MDHEN, CDR2 SYDVKM. Between the trimmed V and J ends, which lost 4 bases and 1 base, there was a span of 14 bases. This CDR3 is 16 amino acids long. In DNA, the CDR3 is TGTGCCAGCAGTTCGGCTCTGGTTACATCTGGAAACACCATATATTTT. It is translated as CASSSALVTSGNTIYF.

The chain carries TRBV9 and TRBJ2-7, with 9 bases identical to TRBD1. CDR1 is SGDLS and CDR2 is YYNGEE in the germline V gene. This CDR3 comprises 14 residues. V dropped 3 bases and J dropped 6; count of bases not matched to a gene: 7. Written as DNA, the CDR3 is TGTGCCAGCAGCGCCTCGGGACAGGGCGGCGAGCAGTACTTC. Translated: CASSASGQGGEQYF.

Relative to its sample, this clone is medium-sized. This chain uses TRBV19 with TRBJ2-5; D unresolved. Germline V gene lookup returns CDR1 LNHDA and CDR2 SQIVND (reference sequence). The CDR3 covers 16 residues. Deletions cut 4 bases from V and 2 bases from J, with 17 bases between. In DNA form, the CDR3 reads TGTGCCAGTAGTACCTCGCCTTACAGAACTCAAGAGACCCAGTACTTC. Protein sequence: CASSTSPYRTQETQYF.

This clone was found a few times. The junction and the germline gene differ at one end; a read error may be behind it. This chain links TRBV4-1 with TRBJ1-1; D is unresolved. The CDR3 runs to 14 residues. The germline V gene has CDR1 MGHRA and CDR2 YSYEKL. CDR3 region: CASRQVTTNTEAFF. The CDR3 nucleotides read TGCGCCAGCAGACAAGTAACCACGAACACTGAAGCTTTCTTT.

The chain couples TRBV7-2 to TRBJ2-3; 8 bases fit TRBD2. Germline-derived CDR1 and CDR2 are SGHTA and FQGNSA. V dropped 5 bases and J dropped 4; count of bases not matched to a gene: 11. The CDR3 runs to 16 residues. The CDR3 nucleotides are TGTGCCAGCAGCCTTGTTCGGGGGGGCGTGGCAGATACGCAGTATTTT. Encoded protein: CASSLVRGGVADTQYF.

The chain recombines TRBV6-5 with TRBJ2-5, with TRBD1 as a possible D gene (6 bases). Per germline, CDR1 MNHEY and CDR2 SVGAGI. There are 13 residues in the CDR3. V dropped 5 bases and J dropped 7 bases, with 14 bases sitting between them. Written as DNA, the CDR3 is TGTGCCAGCAGTGGACGGACAGCTGGGACCCAGTACTTC. It codes for CASSGRTAGTQYF.

In this sample, this clone turned up once. The junction shows a germline mismatch at one end, possibly a read error. This chain uses TRBV20-1 with TRBJ2-3, with a tentative D call TRBD2 (7 bases). Germline CDR1 reads DFQATT; CDR2 reads SNEGSKA (reference sequence). The CDR3 loop spans 11 amino acids. The CDR3 here is CSAGGADTQYF. CDR3 in DNA: TGCAGTGCTGGGGGGGCCGATACACAGTATTTT.

The CDR3: CASSSYDEQYF. The CDR3 coding sequence is TGTGCCAGCAGCTCGTACGACGAGCAGTACTTC. This chain uses TRBV5-8 with TRBJ2-7; D uncertain. Germline assignment: CDR1 SGHTS and CDR2 YDEGEE. The CDR3 sequence is 11 residues long. The V gene lost 3 bases and the J gene lost 5 bases, with 6 bases spanning the gap.

The chain carries TRBV6-5 and TRBJ2-7; D is uncertain. CDR1 and CDR2 (germline): MNHEY, SVGAGI. The V gene lost 2 bases and the J gene lost 3 bases, with 11 bases spanning the gap. The CDR3 totals 14 residues. CDR3 sequence: CASSYGPKYYEQYF. In DNA form, the CDR3 reads TGTGCCAGCAGTTACGGCCCCAAATACTACGAGCAGTACTTC.